Described below is a single T cell receptor beta chain sequence and its context. TCRdb's copy holds only in-frame clones and misses some; the assay was immunoSEQ multiplex PCR. The data show 55,000 to 80,000 clones, with more than 60% seen just once and 20% held by the top ten. The record originates from a study of blood T cell repertoires in COVID-19. V lost 5 bases to trimming and J lost 5 bases; unmatched junction nucleotides: 9. This CDR3 has 15 amino acids. Germline V gene lookup returns CDR1 SGHTA and CDR2 FQGNSA. The TCR originated in a woman aged 80 or over with active or convalescent COVID-19. Sequencing was done on a sample of peripheral blood. The chain couples TRBV7-2 to TRBJ1-2, with TRBD1 identical over 9 bases. In DNA form, the CDR3 reads TGTGCCAGCAGCACCCGGACAGGGGTAGGGTATGGCTACACCTTC. This translates into CASSTRTGVGYGYTF.